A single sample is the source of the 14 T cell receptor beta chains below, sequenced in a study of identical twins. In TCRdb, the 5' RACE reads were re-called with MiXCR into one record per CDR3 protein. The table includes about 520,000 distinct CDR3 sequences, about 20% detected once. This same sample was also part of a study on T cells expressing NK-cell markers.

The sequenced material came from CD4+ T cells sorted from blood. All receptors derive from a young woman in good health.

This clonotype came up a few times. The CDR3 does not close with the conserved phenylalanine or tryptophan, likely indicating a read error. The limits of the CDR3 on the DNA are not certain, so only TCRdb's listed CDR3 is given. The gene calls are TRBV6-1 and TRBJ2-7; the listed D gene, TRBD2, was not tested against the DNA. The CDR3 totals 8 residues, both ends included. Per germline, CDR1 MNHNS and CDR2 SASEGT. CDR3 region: CASSDRED.

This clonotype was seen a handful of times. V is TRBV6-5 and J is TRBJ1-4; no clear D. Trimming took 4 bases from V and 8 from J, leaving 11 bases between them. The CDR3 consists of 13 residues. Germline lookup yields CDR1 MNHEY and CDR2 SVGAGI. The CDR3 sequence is CASSSFSGEKLFF. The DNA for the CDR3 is TGTGCCAGCAGTTCTTTCAGTGGGGAAAAACTGTTTTTT.

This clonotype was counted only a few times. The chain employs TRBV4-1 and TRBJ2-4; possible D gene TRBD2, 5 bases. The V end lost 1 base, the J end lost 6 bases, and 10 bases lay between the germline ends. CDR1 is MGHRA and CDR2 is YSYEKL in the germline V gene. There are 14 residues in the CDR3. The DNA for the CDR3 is TGCGCCAGCAGCCAAGGGAGGCTACTAAACATTCAGTACTTC. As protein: CASSQGRLLNIQYF.

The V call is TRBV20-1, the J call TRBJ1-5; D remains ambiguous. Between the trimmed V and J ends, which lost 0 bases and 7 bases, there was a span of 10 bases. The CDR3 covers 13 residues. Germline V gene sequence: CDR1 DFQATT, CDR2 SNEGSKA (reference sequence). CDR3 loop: CSARDEGSQPQHF. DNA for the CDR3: TGCAGTGCTAGAGATGAGGGTTCACAGCCCCAGCATTTT.

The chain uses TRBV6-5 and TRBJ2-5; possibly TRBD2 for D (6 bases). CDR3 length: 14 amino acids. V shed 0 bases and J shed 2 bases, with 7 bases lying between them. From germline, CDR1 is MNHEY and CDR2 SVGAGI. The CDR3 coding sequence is TGTGCCAGCAGTTACTCTAGCGGACAAGAGACCCAGTACTTC. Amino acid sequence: CASSYSSGQETQYF.

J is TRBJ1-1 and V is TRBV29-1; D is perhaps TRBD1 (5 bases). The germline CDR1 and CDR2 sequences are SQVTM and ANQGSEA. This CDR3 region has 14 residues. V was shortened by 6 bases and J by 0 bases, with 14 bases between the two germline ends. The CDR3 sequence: CSVPEGAVNTEAFF. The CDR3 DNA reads TGCAGCGTCCCCGAAGGGGCCGTGAACACTGAAGCTTTCTTT.

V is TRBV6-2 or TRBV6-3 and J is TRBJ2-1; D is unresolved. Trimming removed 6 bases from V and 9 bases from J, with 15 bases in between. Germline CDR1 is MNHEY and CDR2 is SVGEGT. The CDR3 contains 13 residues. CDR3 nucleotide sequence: TGTGCCAGCAGACGCAGAGGTGTAGGTGAGCAGTTCTTC. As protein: CASRRRGVGEQFF.

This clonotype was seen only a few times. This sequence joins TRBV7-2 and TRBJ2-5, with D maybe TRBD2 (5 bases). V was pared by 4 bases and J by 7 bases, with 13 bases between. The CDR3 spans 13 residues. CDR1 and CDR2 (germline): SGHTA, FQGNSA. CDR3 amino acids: CASSYAGGGTQYF. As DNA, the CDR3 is TGTGCCAGCAGCTACGCCGGTGGAGGGACCCAGTACTTC.

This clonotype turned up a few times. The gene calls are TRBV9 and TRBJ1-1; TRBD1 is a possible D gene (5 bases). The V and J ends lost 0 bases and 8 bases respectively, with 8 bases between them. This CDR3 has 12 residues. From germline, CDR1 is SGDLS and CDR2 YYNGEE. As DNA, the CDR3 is TGTGCCAGCAGCGTAGGTAGGGGAGAAGCTTTCTTT. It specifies CASSVGRGEAFF. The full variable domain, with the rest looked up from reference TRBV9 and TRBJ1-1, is DSGVTQTPKHLITATGQRVTLRCSPRSGDLSVYWYQQSLDQGLQFLIQYYNGEERAKGNILERFSAQQFPDLHSELNLSSLELGDSALYFCASSVGRGEAFFGQGTRLTVV.

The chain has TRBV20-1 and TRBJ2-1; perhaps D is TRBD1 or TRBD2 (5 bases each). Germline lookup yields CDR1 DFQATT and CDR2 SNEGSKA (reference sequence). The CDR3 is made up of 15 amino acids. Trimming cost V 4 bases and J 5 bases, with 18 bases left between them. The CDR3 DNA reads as TGCAGTGCTATAAAGGGGACCGGTGTCGACAATGAGCAGTTCTTC. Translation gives CSAIKGTGVDNEQFF.

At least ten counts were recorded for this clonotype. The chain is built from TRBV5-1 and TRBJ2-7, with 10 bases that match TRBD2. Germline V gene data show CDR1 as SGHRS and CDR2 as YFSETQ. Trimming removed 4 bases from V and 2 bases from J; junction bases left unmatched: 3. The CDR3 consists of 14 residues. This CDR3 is CASSHGLAAYEQYF. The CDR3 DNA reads TGCGCCAGCAGCCACGGACTAGCGGCCTACGAGCAGTACTTC.

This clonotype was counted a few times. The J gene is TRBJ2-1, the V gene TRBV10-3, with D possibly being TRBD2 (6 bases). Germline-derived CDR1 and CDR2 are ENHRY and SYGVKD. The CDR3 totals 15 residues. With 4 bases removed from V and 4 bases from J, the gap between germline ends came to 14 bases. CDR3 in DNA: TGTGCCATCAGTGGATGGGGGGAGCTATACAATGAGCAGTTCTTC. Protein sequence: CAISGWGELYNEQFF.

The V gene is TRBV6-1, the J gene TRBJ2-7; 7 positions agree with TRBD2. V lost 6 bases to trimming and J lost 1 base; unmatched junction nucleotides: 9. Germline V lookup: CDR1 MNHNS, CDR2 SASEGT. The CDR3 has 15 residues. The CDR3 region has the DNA TGTGCCAGCAGCCTGACTAGCCGACGTTCCTACGAGCAGTACTTC. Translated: CASSLTSRRSYEQYF.

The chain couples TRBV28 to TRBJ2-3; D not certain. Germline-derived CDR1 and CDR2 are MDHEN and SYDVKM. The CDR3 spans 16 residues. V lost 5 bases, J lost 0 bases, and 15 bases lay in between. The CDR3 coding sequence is TGTGCCAGCAGTCCCCTTGAAGTCGGCAGCACAGATACGCAGTATTTT. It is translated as CASSPLEVGSTDTQYF.